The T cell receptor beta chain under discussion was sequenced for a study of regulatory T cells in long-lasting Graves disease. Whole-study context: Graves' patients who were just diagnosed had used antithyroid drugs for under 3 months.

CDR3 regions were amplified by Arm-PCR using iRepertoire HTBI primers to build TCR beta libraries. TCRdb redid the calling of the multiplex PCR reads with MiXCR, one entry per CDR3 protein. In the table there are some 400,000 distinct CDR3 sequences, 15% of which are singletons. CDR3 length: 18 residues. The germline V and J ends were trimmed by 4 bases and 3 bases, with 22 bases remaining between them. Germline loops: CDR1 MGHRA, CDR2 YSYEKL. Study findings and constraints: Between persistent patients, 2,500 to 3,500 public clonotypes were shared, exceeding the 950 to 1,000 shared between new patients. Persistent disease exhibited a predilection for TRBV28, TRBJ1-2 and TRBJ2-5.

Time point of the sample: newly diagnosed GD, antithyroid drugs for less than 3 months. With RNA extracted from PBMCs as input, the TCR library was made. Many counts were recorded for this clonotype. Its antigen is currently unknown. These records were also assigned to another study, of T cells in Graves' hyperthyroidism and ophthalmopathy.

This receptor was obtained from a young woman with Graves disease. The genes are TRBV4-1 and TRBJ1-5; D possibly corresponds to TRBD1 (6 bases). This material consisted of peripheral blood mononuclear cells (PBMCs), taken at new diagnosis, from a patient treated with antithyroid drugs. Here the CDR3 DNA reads TGCGCCAGCAGCCGAAGTCAAGCCCCGGACAGCGACAATCAGCCCCAGCATTTT. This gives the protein CASSRSQAPDSDNQPQHF.